The 16 T cell receptor beta chains presented below share a single source sample, sequenced in a study of blood T cell repertoires in COVID-19. Clones were read by immunoSEQ multiplex PCR, and TCRdb kept only the in-frame ones, dropping some. There are around 130,000 clones in the sample; over 75% occur only once, and 3% to 4% lies in the top ten. Sequenced: peripheral blood. The receptors shown here come from a woman aged 55-69 years with acute or convalescent COVID-19.

V and J are TRBV30 and TRBJ2-1, with 10 bases aligning to TRBD2. In germline, CDR1 is GTSNPN, CDR2 SVGIG (reference sequence). The CDR3 length is 14 residues. V lost 4 bases and J lost 3; bases outside the gene matches: 3. The CDR3 region has the DNA TGTGCCTGGACCCTAGCGGGGGTCTACAATGAGCAGTTCTTC. The encoded protein is CAWTLAGVYNEQFF.

The V and J genes are TRBV29-1 and TRBJ2-5; TRBD2 agrees at 7 bases. Germline V gives CDR1 SQVTM, CDR2 ANQGSEA. The CDR3 contains 12 residues. Trimming at V came to 4 bases and at J to 6 bases, leaving 5 bases not matched to a gene. The CDR3 sequence: CSVGGRAQTQYF. The CDR3 region has the DNA TGCAGCGTTGGCGGGAGAGCGCAGACCCAGTACTTC. Filled out from reference TRBV29-1 and TRBJ2-5, the complete variable domain reads SAVISQKPSRDICQRGTSLTIQCQVDSQVTMMFWYRQQPGQSLTLIATANQGSEATYESGFVIDKFPISRPNLTFSTLTVSNMSPEDSSIYLCSVGGRAQTQYFGPGTRLLVL.

The chain couples TRBV5-1 to TRBJ2-1; 9 bases fit TRBD2. The germline CDR1 and CDR2 sequences are SGHRS and YFSETQ. V lost 0 bases, J lost 8 bases, and 6 bases stayed unmatched. CDR3 length equals 15 residues. The CDR3: CASSLGGLAGYEQFF. In DNA, the CDR3 is TGCGCCAGCAGCTTGGGGGGACTAGCAGGGTATGAGCAGTTCTTC.

The chain carries TRBV5-6 and TRBJ2-7; 11 bases map to TRBD1. CDR3 length equals 17 residues. V dropped 4 bases and J dropped 0; count of bases not matched to a gene: 9. The V gene's germline CDR1 is SGHDT and CDR2 YYEEEE. Here the CDR3 reads CASSGWTGGASSYEQYV. CDR3 sequence (DNA): TGTGCCAGCAGCGGATGGACAGGGGGCGCAAGCTCCTACGAGCAGTACGTC.

The chain combines TRBV3-1 (or the pseudogene TRBV3-2) with TRBJ2-3; 7 bases match TRBD2. Germline CDR1 is LGHDT and CDR2 is YNNKEL (reference sequence). The length of the CDR3 is 18 residues. The V segment lost 3 bases and the J segment 1 base; nucleotides outside the gene matches: 13. In DNA form, the CDR3 reads TGTGCCAGCAGCCAGGTCGGTAGCGGGCTAGGGGGCACAGATACGCAGTATTTT. As protein: CASSQVGSGLGGTDTQYF.

This clone was counted a single time. The DNA for the CDR3 is TGCGCCAGCAGACCAGGGACTAGCGGCTACAATGAGCAGTTCTTC. This sequence encodes CASRPGTSGYNEQFF. V and J are TRBV5-1 and TRBJ2-1, with 11 bases lining up with TRBD2. The CDR3 totals 15 residues. The germline gives CDR1 SGHRS, CDR2 YFSETQ. V dropped 5 bases and J dropped 3; count of bases not matched to a gene: 4.

The V gene is TRBV7-9, the J gene TRBJ1-1; D gene ambiguous. Per the germline V gene, CDR1 is SEHNR and CDR2 is FQNEAQ (reference sequence). The CDR3 consists of 14 residues. V was trimmed by 5 bases and J by 1 base, leaving 11 bases between them. CDR3 DNA: TGTGCCAGCAGCCCACCGACTCAGAACACTGAAGCTTTCTTT. This codes for CASSPPTQNTEAFF.

V is TRBV5-1 and J is TRBJ1-1, with D possibly matching TRBD1 (5 bases). Trimming left V 0 bases short and J 4 bases short, with 10 bases between. The CDR3 sequence is 14 residues long. Germline lookup yields CDR1 SGHRS and CDR2 YFSETQ. CDR3 loop: CASSLEGAGTEAFF. The CDR3 DNA reads as TGCGCCAGCAGCTTGGAAGGGGCAGGCACTGAAGCTTTCTTT.

The rearrangement joins TRBV19 to TRBJ2-2; tentative D call: TRBD2 (5 bases). Looked up from germline, CDR1 is LNHDA and CDR2 is SQIVND (reference sequence). Trimming took 5 bases from V and 6 from J, leaving 7 bases between them. CDR3 length equals 12 residues. CDR3 amino acids: CASSRDPGELFF. The CDR3 nucleotides read TGTGCCAGTAGTCGGGATCCCGGGGAGCTGTTTTTT.

Here the CDR3 reads CSVLAAAYNEQFF. In nucleotides, the CDR3 is TGCAGCGTCCTAGCGGCCGCCTACAATGAGCAGTTCTTC. The chain is built from TRBV29-1 and TRBJ2-1; 7 nucleotides line up with TRBD2. The junction had 4 bases not matched to a gene; V was cut back by 6 bases and J by 2 bases. The V gene's germline CDR1 is SQVTM and CDR2 ANQGSEA. This CDR3 spans 13 amino acids.

V and J are TRBV28 and TRBJ2-1; D is ambiguous. The V gene lost 4 bases and the J gene lost 4 bases, with 2 bases spanning the gap. The CDR3 has 11 residues. Germline CDR1 MDHEN, CDR2 SYDVKM. CDR3 DNA sequence: TGTGCCAGCAGTTCTTACAATGAGCAGTTCTTC. Translating gives CASSSYNEQFF.

The J gene is TRBJ2-2, the V gene TRBV5-1; 11 nucleotides align to TRBD1. The CDR3 sequence is 16 residues long. CDR1 and CDR2 (germline): SGHRS, YFSETQ. V trimming: 2 bases; J trimming: 4 bases; junction bases outside the gene matches: 4. CDR3 nucleotides: TGCGCCAGCAGCTTAGCCGGGACAGGGGGCACCGGGGAGCTGTTTTTT. Translating it yields CASSLAGTGGTGELFF.

J is TRBJ1-5 and V is TRBV27; D not certain. The CDR3 loop spans 13 amino acids. Germline lookup yields CDR1 MNHEY and CDR2 SMNVEV (reference sequence). V was pared by 4 bases and J by 1 base, with 5 bases between. CDR3 in amino acids: CASSYISNQPQHF. The CDR3 nucleotides are TGTGCCAGCAGTTACATAAGCAATCAGCCCCAGCATTTT.

This clone was observed a single time. The rearrangement joins TRBV6-5 to TRBJ1-3; D remains unclear. The CDR3 contains 15 residues. The V and J ends lost 0 bases and 0 bases respectively, with 6 bases between them. The germline V gene has CDR1 MNHEY and CDR2 SVGAGI. CDR3: CASSYSADSGNTIYF. The CDR3 nucleotides are TGTGCCAGCAGTTACTCGGCGGACTCTGGAAACACCATATATTTT.

The chain employs TRBV2 and TRBJ1-2; D is unclear. The CDR3 is made up of 13 amino acids. CDR1 SNHLY and CDR2 FYNNEI come from the germline V gene. The ends were cut back, 3 bases at V and 2 bases at J, with 7 bases in the middle. CDR3 DNA sequence: TGTGCCAGCAGTGACACATTCAACTATGGCTACACCTTC. Translating gives CASSDTFNYGYTF.

As for this clone: The same CDR3 arises from other DNA sequences in this sample as well. CDR3 sequence: CASSIQGTDTQYF. DNA for the CDR3: TGTGCCAGTAGTATACAGGGGACAGATACGCAGTATTTT. The rearrangement links TRBV19 to TRBJ2-3, with D possibly being TRBD1 (6 bases). The V end was cut by 2 bases, the J end by 3 bases, with 6 bases between. Germline CDR1 reads LNHDA; CDR2 reads SQIVND (reference sequence). The length of the CDR3 is 13 residues.